The present entry profiles one T cell receptor beta chain with its context. It lacks a known antigen. Base qualities are not at hand, and no much larger clone is one base apart. These data originate in a study of regulatory T cells in long-lasting Graves disease (dated by TCRdb to the early 2020s). Describing the broader study: Persistent Graves' disease was defined as antithyroid drug treatment for over 5 years with persistently positive TSH receptor autoantibodies. In the clinical cohort, patients with persistent Graves' disease had used antithyroid drugs for an average of about 9.4 years. The study was conducted in China and was registered as a clinical trial. A total of about 35 samples underwent TCR sequencing, from 13 patients with persistent Graves' disease and approximately 20 patients with newly diagnosed Graves' disease. Peripheral blood TCR sequencing and RNA sequencing compared persistent Graves' disease patients with newly diagnosed Graves' disease patients.

Broader findings and caveats from the paper: Sequencing and analysis were restricted to the TCR beta chain. More public clonotypes were shared among persistent patients (roughly 3,000) than among newly diagnosed patients (roughly 1,000). Peripheral blood alone was examined, since thyroid tissue, which constituted the primary lesion, could not be accessed. Preferential use of TRBV28, TRBJ1-2 and TRBJ2-5 was observed in persistent disease, whereas TRBV20-1 and TRBJ2-1 were favored in newly diagnosed disease. The small sample size was acknowledged by the authors as a limitation that may reduce accuracy. Compared with newly diagnosed patients, persistent Graves' disease patients had lower TCR Shannon entropy and fewer highly expanded clones, which suggests clonal expansion.

CDR1 and CDR2, looked up from the germline V gene, are MNHEY and SVGEGT. From the cysteine up to the phenylalanine, the CDR3 has a length of 14 residues. The read is trimmed to its CDR3 DNA, 42 bases read in frame from base 1. Cut back by 5 bases and 2 bases, the V and J ends lie 13 bases apart. Library method: multiplex PCR. The data were produced on an Illumina HiSeq 4000. iRepertoire HTBI primers and Arm-PCR amplification of CDR3 regions were used to construct TCR beta libraries. Before sequencing, the PCR products went through gel purification. Regarding the original processing steps: Gene usage analysis of CDR3 amino acid clonotypes relied on the approximately 60 TRBV and around 14 TRBJ segments identified across samples. COPE and FqMerger were used to merge the filtered high-quality paired reads into contigs. BLAST was used to align contigs to the IMGT TRBV, TRBD and TRBJ reference genes, and CDR3 was defined following IMGT. Any clonotype with a frequency above 0.1% was counted as a highly expanded clone. Repertoire diversity was measured by Shannon entropy, and V-J evenness by the Gini coefficient. A clonotype found in more than one individual was treated as public. TCRdb trimmed the raw reads at Q25, called clones with MiXCR and kept productive beta chains. A single entry per CDR3 protein holds the most common genes and DNA from its merged rows. TCRdb's processing, not the authors', yielded these V and J calls. The sample contains about 310,000 distinct CDR3 sequences, approximately 20% of them found a single time. The biggest ten clones account for about 56% of the sample.

The time point tag for this specimen amounts to: persistent/refractory GD, antithyroid drugs over 5 years with positive TRAb. For both TCR sequencing and RNA sequencing, RNA was extracted from PBMCs using TRIzol. Graves' disease was diagnosed according to American Thyroid Association guidelines. Recruitment of patients was carried out at an endocrinology department in Xi'an, China. Each patient gave 7 to 9.5 milliliters of peripheral blood, collected in an EDTA anticoagulant tube. PBMCs were isolated by Ficoll Paque Plus density gradient separation without further T cell sorting. An Agilent 2100 Bioanalyzer and agarose gel were used to check RNA quality, and a NanoDrop 2000 was used to measure RNA concentration.

The specimen was peripheral blood mononuclear cells (PBMCs), collected when the disease was refractory, from a patient treated with antithyroid drugs. The TCR comes from a female donor with Graves disease. The sequence links TRBV6-2 or TRBV6-3 to TRBJ2-7, and perhaps TRBD1 as D gene, on 5 matching bases. The CDR3 here reads CASSHTRVTYEQYF. Read as DNA, the sequence is TGTGCCAGCAGTCACACCAGGGTCACCTACGAGCAGTACTTC.